These 21 T cell receptor beta chains were sequenced from one sample in a study of graft-versus-host responses after intestinal transplantation. Assay used: immunoSEQ multiplex PCR; TCRdb lists only in-frame clones, some missing. The data contain tens of thousands of clones, 80% to 95% of them singletons. Antigens for these TCRs are unknown. The specimen was unstimulated CD4+ T cells sorted from spleen or lymph node cells, collected before intestinal transplant. These receptors all stem from a human donor who received an intestinal transplant.

V usage is TRBV15 and J usage is TRBJ1-2; unclear D gene. This CDR3 is 15 amino acids long. In germline, CDR1 is LNHNV, CDR2 YYDKDF (reference sequence). V lost 5 bases to trimming and J lost 3 bases, with 16 bases between them. Here the CDR3 reads CATSRRRESDYGYTF. The CDR3 nucleotides read TGTGCCACCAGCCGACGAAGGGAGTCGGACTATGGCTACACCTTC.

The V gene is TRBV18, the J gene TRBJ1-1; D possibly corresponds to TRBD1 (5 bases). Germline CDR1 KGHSH, CDR2 LQKENI. The length of the CDR3 is 15 residues. V lost 1 base, J lost 3 bases, and 12 bases lay in between. CDR3 in amino acids: CASSPRRDRDTEAFF. The CDR3 DNA is TGTGCCAGCTCACCACGCAGGGACCGTGACACTGAAGCTTTCTTT.

The rearrangement uses TRBV6-6 and TRBJ2-7; 9 bases match TRBD1. Germline V gene sequence: CDR1 MNHNY, CDR2 SVGAGI (reference sequence). The length of the CDR3 is 15 residues. J lost 0 bases, V lost 5 bases, and 5 bases had no gene match. CDR3 in DNA: TGTGCCAGCAGTGGGACAGGGACCGCCTCCTACGAGCAGTACTTC. Translation gives CASSGTGTASYEQYF.

V usage is TRBV2 and J usage is TRBJ2-3; D is uncertain. This CDR3 contains 13 residues. V shed 6 bases and J shed 1 base, with 8 bases lying between them. Germline lookup yields CDR1 SNHLY and CDR2 FYNNEI. The CDR3 sequence is CASRASGTDTQYF. In nucleotides, the CDR3 is TGTGCCAGCAGGGCCTCAGGCACAGATACGCAGTATTTT.

Comment on this clone: A junction end diverges from the germline sequence, so it may reflect a read error. The chain links TRBV5-1 to TRBJ2-1; 9 positions match TRBD2. Germline V gene data show CDR1 as SGHRS and CDR2 as YFSETQ. The CDR3 has 14 residues. The CDR3 DNA sequence: TGCGCCAGCACCTTGCCTAGCGGGATCAATGAGCAGTTCTTC. Translating gives CASTLPSGINEQFF.

This chain connects TRBV7-7 to TRBJ2-7; D gene ambiguous. The CDR3 is 11 amino acids. The ends were cut back, 2 bases at V and 5 bases at J, with 4 bases in the middle. Germline assignment: CDR1 SSHAT and CDR2 FNYEAQ (reference sequence). Here the CDR3 DNA reads TGTGCCAGCAGCTTAAACGACGAGCAGTACTTC. It encodes CASSLNDEQYF. Variable domain in full (rest from reference TRBV7-7 and TRBJ2-7): GAGVSQSPRYKVTKRGQDVTLRCDPISSHATLYWYQQALGQGPEFLTYFNYEAQPDKSGLPSDRFSAERPEGSISTLTIQRTEQRDSAMYRCASSLNDEQYFGPGTRLTVT.

This clone was observed a handful of times. The chain carries TRBV5-1 and TRBJ2-3; D unresolved. Trimming left V 4 bases short and J 4 bases short, with 19 bases between. CDR1 and CDR2 (germline): SGHRS, YFSETQ. The CDR3 spans 16 residues. The CDR3 is CASSHGLTHPPDTQYF. The DNA for the CDR3 is TGCGCCAGCAGCCACGGGCTTACCCACCCTCCAGATACGCAGTATTTT.

Only one count was recorded for this clone. The J gene is TRBJ2-3, the V gene TRBV6-5; 7 bases line up with TRBD2. With 5 bases clipped from V and 0 bases from J, the junction kept 5 bases outside the gene matches. The CDR3 sequence is 15 residues long. Germline V CDR1 and CDR2: MNHEY, SVGAGI. DNA of the CDR3: TGTGCCAGCAGTCAACTAGCGAGTAGCACAGATACGCAGTATTTT. This gives the protein CASSQLASSTDTQYF.

CDR3 nucleotides: TGTGCCAGCAGCCGGTCGGCAGGAATCTACGAGCAGTACTTC. The encoded protein is CASSRSAGIYEQYF. This sequence joins TRBV7-6 and TRBJ2-7, with D unclear. This CDR3 is 14 amino acids long. Germline-derived CDR1 and CDR2 are SGHVS and FNYEAQ. V lost 5 bases, J lost 3 bases, and 14 bases lay in between.

This chain links TRBV29-1 with TRBJ2-2; D gene uncertain. The V end lost 4 bases, the J end lost 1 base, and 10 bases lay between the germline ends. The CDR3 sequence is 14 residues long. The germline gives CDR1 SQVTM, CDR2 ANQGSEA. In DNA, the CDR3 is TGCAGCGTTGTTGGTAACCGGAACACCGGGGAGCTGTTTTTT. Translated: CSVVGNRNTGELFF.

V and J are TRBV30 and TRBJ2-5; 7 bases map to TRBD1. The CDR3 loop spans 12 amino acids. Germline V gives CDR1 GTSNPN, CDR2 SVGIG (reference sequence). V lost 5 bases and J lost 1; bases outside the gene matches: 1. The CDR3 DNA sequence: TGTGCCTGGGGGACAGTCCAAGAGACCCAGTACTTC. This gives the protein CAWGTVQETQYF.

V and J are TRBV27 and TRBJ1-5, with TRBD1 as a possible D gene (6 bases). The CDR3 length is 14 residues. V was cut by 6 bases and J by 3 bases, with 12 bases left in between. CDR1 and CDR2 from the germline V gene are MNHEY and SMNVEV (reference sequence). The CDR3: CASRSTGSNQPQHF. The CDR3 nucleotides are TGTGCCAGCAGATCTACAGGGTCCAATCAGCCCCAGCATTTT.

The chain employs TRBV27 and TRBJ1-4, with D unclear. CDR1 is MNHEY and CDR2 is SMNVEV in the germline V gene (reference sequence). The CDR3 has 12 residues. V lost 6 bases, J lost 3 bases, and 5 bases lay in between. The CDR3: CASRSPNEKLFF. CDR3 DNA: TGTGCCAGCAGGTCGCCTAATGAAAAACTGTTTTTT.

The chain uses TRBV5-6 and TRBJ2-5; D possibly matches TRBD1 or TRBD2 (6 bases each). V gave up 4 bases and J gave up 5 bases, with 18 bases separating them. Germline assignment: CDR1 SGHDT and CDR2 YYEEEE. The CDR3 sequence is 15 residues long. CDR3 sequence (DNA): TGTGCCAGCAGCCGCCGCTCGGGGGCGGGGGAGACCCAGTACTTC. Its protein product is CASSRRSGAGETQYF.

The chain links TRBV4-1 to TRBJ1-2; 7 nucleotides line up with TRBD1. CDR1 MGHRA and CDR2 YSYEKL come from the germline V gene. V lost 0 bases, J lost 4 bases, and 11 bases stayed unmatched. The CDR3 totals 17 residues. The chain's CDR3 is CASSQEARDSSSYGYTF. CDR3 in DNA: TGCGCCAGCAGCCAAGAGGCTAGGGACAGTTCGTCCTATGGCTACACCTTC.

This chain uses TRBV28 with TRBJ1-2; possible D gene TRBD1, 5 bases. The germline V gene encodes CDR1 MDHEN and CDR2 SYDVKM. V was shortened by 2 bases and J by 4 bases, with 17 bases between the two germline ends. The CDR3 has 16 amino acids. CDR3 bases: TGTGCCAGCAGTTTAAGGTGGCAGGGAAGGGGCTATGGCTACACCTTC. Residues: CASSLRWQGRGYGYTF.

This chain links TRBV19 with TRBJ1-5; 10 positions agree with TRBD1. Germline trimming cut 6 bases from V and 6 bases from J; bases unmatched to any gene: 5. Germline V lookup: CDR1 LNHDA, CDR2 SQIVND (reference sequence). The length of the CDR3 is 14 residues. The CDR3 loop is CASRADRGSQPQHF. For the CDR3, the DNA is TGTGCCAGTAGAGCGGACAGGGGGAGTCAGCCCCAGCATTTT. Full variable domain (outside the CDR3, taken from reference TRBV19 and TRBJ1-5): DGGITQSPKYLFRKEGQNVTLSCEQNLNHDAMYWYRQDPGQGLRLIYYSQIVNDFQKGDIAEGYSVSREKKESFPLTVTSAQKNPTAFYLCASRADRGSQPQHFGDGTRLSIL.

The chain has TRBV9 and TRBJ2-3; maybe TRBD1 (6 bases). Germline V gene lookup returns CDR1 SGDLS and CDR2 YYNGEE. The ends were cut back, 4 bases at V and 5 bases at J, with 17 bases in the middle. The CDR3 has 15 amino acids. CDR3 residues: CASSPPTGLGDTQYF. The CDR3 nucleotides read TGTGCCAGCAGCCCTCCGACAGGCCTCGGAGATACGCAGTATTTT.

This chain connects TRBV18 to TRBJ2-7; D gene unclear. The CDR3 is 14 amino acids. Germline lookup yields CDR1 KGHSH and CDR2 LQKENI. V shed 5 bases and J shed 3 bases, with 14 bases lying between them. This CDR3 is CASSGVATSYEQYF. The CDR3 nucleotides read TGTGCCAGCTCAGGAGTAGCTACGAGCTACGAGCAGTACTTC.

The chain carries TRBV5-1 and TRBJ2-1; the match to TRBD2 covers 8 bases. The CDR3 totals 14 residues. The germline V gene has CDR1 SGHRS and CDR2 YFSETQ. J gave up 7 bases and V 3 bases, and 6 bases lay outside the gene matches. The CDR3 bases are TGCGCCAGCAGCTCCGCGGGAGGAGGAAATGAGCAGTTCTTC. Translation gives CASSSAGGGNEQFF.

V is TRBV30 and J is TRBJ2-1; D gene uncertain. This CDR3 is 13 amino acids long. The V end was cut by 0 bases, the J end by 7 bases, with 10 bases between. Looked up from germline, CDR1 is GTSNPN and CDR2 is SVGIG (reference sequence). CDR3 coding DNA: TGTGCCTGGAGTGTGGTACAGAAAAATGAGCAGTTCTTC. Protein: CAWSVVQKNEQFF.